One T cell receptor beta chain is described in this entry. Its target is unknown. This specimen belongs to a study of T cell responses to AZD1222 COVID-19 vaccine. Whole-study findings and limits: Following two doses of AZD1222, Spike-specific TCR breadth and depth rose. Most donors were white British, females outnumbered males, and clonal diversity was possibly underestimated.

TCRdb keeps only in-frame clones here, not all; method: immunoSEQ multiplex PCR. The sample includes approximately 94,000 clones, around 90% of them seen just once. The V and J ends lost 9 bases and 3 bases respectively, with 12 bases between them. The CDR3 covers 12 residues. Germline V gene lookup returns CDR1 LNHDA and CDR2 SQIVND (reference sequence). The origin of this receptor is an adult in good health. The V gene is TRBV19, the J gene TRBJ2-7; tentatively, D is TRBD2 (6 bases). Sequencing was performed on peripheral blood, taken on day 0 of AZD1222 vaccination. The CDR3 protein is CASRDSVYEQYF. The CDR3, as DNA: TGTGCCAGCCGGGACTCGGTCTACGAGCAGTACTTC.